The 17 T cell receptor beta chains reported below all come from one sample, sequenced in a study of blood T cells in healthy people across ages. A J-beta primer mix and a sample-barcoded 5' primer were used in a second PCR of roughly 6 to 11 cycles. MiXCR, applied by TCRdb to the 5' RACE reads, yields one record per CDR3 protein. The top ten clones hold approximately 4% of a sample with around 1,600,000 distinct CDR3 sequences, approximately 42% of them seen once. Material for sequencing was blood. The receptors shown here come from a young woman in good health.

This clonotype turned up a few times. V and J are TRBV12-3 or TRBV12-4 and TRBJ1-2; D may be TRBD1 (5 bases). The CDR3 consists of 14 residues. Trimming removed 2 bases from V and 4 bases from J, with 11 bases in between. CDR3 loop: CASSLKGYGYGYTF. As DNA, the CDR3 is TGTGCCAGCAGTTTAAAGGGGTACGGCTATGGCTACACCTTC.

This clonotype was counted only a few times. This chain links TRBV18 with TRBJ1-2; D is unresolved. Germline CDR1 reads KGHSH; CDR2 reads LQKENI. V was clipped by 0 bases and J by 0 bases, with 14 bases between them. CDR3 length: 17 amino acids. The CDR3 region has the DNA TGTGCCAGCTCACCACCGCCATGGGTTGATCCTAACTATGGCTACACCTTC. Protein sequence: CASSPPPWVDPNYGYTF.

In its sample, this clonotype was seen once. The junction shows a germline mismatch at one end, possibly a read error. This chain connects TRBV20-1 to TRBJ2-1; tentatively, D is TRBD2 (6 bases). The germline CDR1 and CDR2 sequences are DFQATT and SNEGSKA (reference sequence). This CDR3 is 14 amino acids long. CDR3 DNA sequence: TGCAGTGCTAGTAGGAGGGTTTCCTACAATAAGCAGTTCTTC. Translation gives CSASRRVSYNKQFF.

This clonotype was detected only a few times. CDR3 residues: CASSRGRSYYGYTF. DNA of the CDR3: TGTGCCAGCAGCCGGGGCAGGTCTTACTATGGCTACACCTTC. V usage is TRBV14 and J usage is TRBJ1-2, with D possibly being TRBD1 (5 bases). The CDR3 has 14 residues. CDR1 is SGHDN, CDR2 FVKESK, per germline. With 4 bases removed from V and 3 bases from J, the gap between germline ends came to 12 bases.

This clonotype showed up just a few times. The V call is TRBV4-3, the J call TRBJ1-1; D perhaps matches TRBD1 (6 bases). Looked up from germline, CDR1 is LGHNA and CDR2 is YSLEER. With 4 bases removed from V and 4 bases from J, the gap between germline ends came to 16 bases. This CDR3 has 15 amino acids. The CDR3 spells CASSRTQGWGTEAFF. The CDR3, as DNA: TGCGCCAGCAGCCGGACACAGGGTTGGGGCACTGAAGCTTTCTTT.

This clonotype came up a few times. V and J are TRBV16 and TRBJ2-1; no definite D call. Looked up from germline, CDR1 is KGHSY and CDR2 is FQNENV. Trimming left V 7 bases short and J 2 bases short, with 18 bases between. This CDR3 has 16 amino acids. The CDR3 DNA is TGTGCCAGCACCTTGAACGTGGCAGTCCCCTACAATGAGCAGTTCTTC. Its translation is CASTLNVAVPYNEQFF. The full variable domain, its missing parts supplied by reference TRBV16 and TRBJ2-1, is GEEVAQTPKHLVRGEGQKAKLYCAPIKGHSYVFWYQQVLKNEFKFLISFQNENVFDETGMPKERFSAKCLPNSPCSLEIQATKLEDSAVYFCASTLNVAVPYNEQFFGPGTRLTVL.

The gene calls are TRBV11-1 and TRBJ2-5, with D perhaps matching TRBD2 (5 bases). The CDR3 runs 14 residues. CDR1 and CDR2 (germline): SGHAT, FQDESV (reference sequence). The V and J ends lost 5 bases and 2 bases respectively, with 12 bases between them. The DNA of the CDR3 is TGTGCCAGCAGCGTCCTGGACTGGCAAGAGACCCAGTACTTC. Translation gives CASSVLDWQETQYF.

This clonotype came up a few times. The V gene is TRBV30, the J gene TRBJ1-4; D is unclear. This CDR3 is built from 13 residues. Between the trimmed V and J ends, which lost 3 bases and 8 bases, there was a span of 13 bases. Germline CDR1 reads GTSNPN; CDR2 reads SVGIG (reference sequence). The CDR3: CAWRAGPHEKLFF. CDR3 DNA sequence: TGTGCCTGGAGAGCTGGCCCCCACGAAAAACTGTTTTTT.

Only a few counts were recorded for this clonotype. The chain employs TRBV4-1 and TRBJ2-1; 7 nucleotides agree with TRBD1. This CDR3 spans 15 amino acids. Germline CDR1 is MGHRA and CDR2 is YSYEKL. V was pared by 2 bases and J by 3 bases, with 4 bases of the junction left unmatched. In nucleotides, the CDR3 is TGCGCCAGCAGCCAACCGACAGGGATCTACAATGAGCAGTTCTTC. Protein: CASSQPTGIYNEQFF.

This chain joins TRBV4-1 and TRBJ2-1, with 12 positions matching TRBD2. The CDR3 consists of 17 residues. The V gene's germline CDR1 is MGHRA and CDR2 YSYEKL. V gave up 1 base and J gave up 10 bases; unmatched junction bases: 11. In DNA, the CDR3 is TGCGCCAGCAGCCAAGGAAATCCCCTAGCGGGGGGGCCCGAGCAGTTCTTC. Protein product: CASSQGNPLAGGPEQFF.

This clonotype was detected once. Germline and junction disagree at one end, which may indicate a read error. The CDR3, as DNA: TGTGCCAGCAGAGCGGGGTCCTACAAGGAGCAGTTCTTC. Its protein is CASRAGSYKEQFF. V usage is TRBV12-3 or TRBV12-4 and J usage is TRBJ2-1; 7 bases agree with TRBD2. This CDR3 comprises 13 residues.

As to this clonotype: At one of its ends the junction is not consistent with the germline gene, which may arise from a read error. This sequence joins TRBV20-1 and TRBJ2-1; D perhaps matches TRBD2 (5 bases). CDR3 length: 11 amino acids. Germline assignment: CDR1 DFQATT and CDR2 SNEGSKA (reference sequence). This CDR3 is CSTRGYNEQFF. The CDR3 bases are TGCAGTACTAGAGGCTACAATGAGCAGTTCTTC.

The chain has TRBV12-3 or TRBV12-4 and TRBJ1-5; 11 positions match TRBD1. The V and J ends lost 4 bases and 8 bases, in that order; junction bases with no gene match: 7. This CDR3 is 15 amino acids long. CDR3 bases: TGTGCCAGCAGTTCCGGGACAGGGGGTCCGAAGCCCCAGCATTTT. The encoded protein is CASSSGTGGPKPQHF.

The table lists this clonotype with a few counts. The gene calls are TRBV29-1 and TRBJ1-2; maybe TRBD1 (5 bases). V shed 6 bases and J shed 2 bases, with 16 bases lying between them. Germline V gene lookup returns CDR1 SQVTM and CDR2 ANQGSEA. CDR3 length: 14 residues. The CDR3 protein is CSVIPGTGNYGYTF. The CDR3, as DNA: TGCAGCGTGATCCCCGGGACGGGGAACTATGGCTACACCTTC.

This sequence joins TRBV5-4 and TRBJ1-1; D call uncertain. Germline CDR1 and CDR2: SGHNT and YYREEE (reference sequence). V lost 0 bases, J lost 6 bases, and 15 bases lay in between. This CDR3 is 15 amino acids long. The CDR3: CASSLDGRMWPEAFF. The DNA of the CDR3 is TGTGCCAGCAGCTTGGATGGCAGGATGTGGCCTGAAGCTTTCTTT. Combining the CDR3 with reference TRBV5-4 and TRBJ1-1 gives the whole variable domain ETGVTQSPTHLIKTRGQQVTLRCSSQSGHNTVSWYQQALGQGPQFIFQYYREEENGRGNFPPRFSGLQFPNYSSELNVNALELDDSALYLCASSLDGRMWPEAFFGQGTRLTVV.

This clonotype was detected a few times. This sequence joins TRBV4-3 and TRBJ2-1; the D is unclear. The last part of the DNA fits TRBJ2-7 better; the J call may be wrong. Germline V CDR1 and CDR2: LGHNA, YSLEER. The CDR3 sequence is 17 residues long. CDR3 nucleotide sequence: TGCGCCAGCAGCCCCGCCCGCGACCTTTACTCCTACAATGAGCAGTACTTC. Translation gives CASSPARDLYSYNEQYF.

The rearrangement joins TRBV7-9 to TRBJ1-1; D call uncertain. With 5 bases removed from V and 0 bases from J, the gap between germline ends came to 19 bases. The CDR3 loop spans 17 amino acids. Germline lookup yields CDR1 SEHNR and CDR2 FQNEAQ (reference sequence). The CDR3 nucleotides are TGTGCCAGCAGCCCCCCCGACGGGAAAATCATGAACACTGAAGCTTTCTTT. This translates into CASSPPDGKIMNTEAFF.